This TCR beta chain was identified during a study of T cell repertoires in cytomegalovirus infection. On the study more broadly: The public TCR beta signatures pointed to both CMV infection and matching HLA type.

With regard to this clonotype: Its target is not known.

This CDR3 has 13 amino acids. Germline CDR1 reads SGHTA; CDR2 reads FQGNSA. The V and J ends lost 2 bases and 10 bases respectively, with 12 bases between them. Each CDR3 protein is one row after TCRdb ran MiXCR on the reads. The profile covers 250,000 to 350,000 distinct CDR3 sequences, with roughly 26% appearing a single time and around 14% taken by the ten largest. General study results and limits: Across the ex vivo response, the dominant clonotypes were HLA-C-restricted CMV-specific TCR beta clonotypes. Summed frequency of shared TCR beta families picked out CMV carriers who also had the relevant HLA.

This receptor was taken from a human donor in good health (CMV status not recorded). Some clones in this sample may be carry-over from other donors' samples. The chain is built from TRBV7-2 and TRBJ2-1; perhaps TRBD1 as D (6 bases). The source material was PBMCs. The CDR3 DNA reads TGTGCCAGCAGCTTAATCCAAGACAGGGAGCAGTTCTTC. Amino acids: CASSLIQDREQFF.